This T cell receptor beta chain is drawn from a study of blood T cell repertoires in COVID-19. In the study overall: T cells, B-cell-depleted T cells, or PBMCs supplied cDNA or gDNA.

Methods used by the authors: Estimation of nucleated cell counts was performed using reference gene primer amplification. Measured with immunoSEQ multiplex PCR; TCRdb has only the in-frame clones, and not every one. V, J and clone size are those of that table, while D and trimming were read from the DNA. This sample has roughly 180,000 clones, with roughly 86% found just once. Germline V gene data show CDR1 as MRHNA and CDR2 as SNTAGT. V lost 6 bases, J lost 8 bases, and 19 bases lay in between. This CDR3 spans 15 amino acids. This clonotype originated in a man aged 40-50 years who had recovered from COVID-19. This chain joins TRBV6-4 and TRBJ1-4, with D maybe TRBD1 (5 bases). Sequencing was performed on peripheral blood. The CDR3 coding sequence is TGTGCCAGCAGGGTTGGCGGGAAGAAGGGGGAAAAACTGTTTTTT. As protein: CASRVGGKKGEKLFF.